This entry is about one T cell receptor (beta chain). The antigen remains unidentified. These data are taken from a study of human T cells and chemical hapten exposure. Study summary: Reading of the patch tests, which applied 0.01% DPC to the upper back, occurred at 6 days.

Time point: patch test 1, 2 weeks after DPC sensitization. The treatment here: therapeutic diphenylcyclopropenone sensitization with weekly scalp DPC. Study-level results: DPC sensitization left the count of TCRs above 1 in 1000 unchanged. Expanded TCRs showed more large CDR3 clusters than pre-sensitization or healthy control sets.

TCRdb analysed the RACE reads with MiXCR anew, one entry per CDR3 protein. Of some 180,000 distinct CDR3 sequences listed, about a fifth are singletons. Sequenced here: whole blood, sampled in connection with sensitization to the hapten diphenylcyclopropenone (DPC). This sequence was found in a woman between 50 and 59 years old with alopecia areata. Some clones in this sample may be carry-over from other donors' samples.

The CDR3: CSAPRQGASYGYTF. CDR3 nucleotides: TGCAGTGCCCCCCGACAGGGGGCCTCTTATGGCTACACCTTC. The chain combines TRBV20-1 with TRBJ1-2, with 10 bases identical to TRBD1. Germline CDR1 DFQATT, CDR2 SNEGSKA (reference sequence). The CDR3 extends over 14 amino acids. The V and J ends lost 6 bases and 5 bases, in that order; junction bases with no gene match: 9.